This TCR beta chain was recovered during a study of cytomegalovirus exposure and HLA in healthy donors. CDR1 and CDR2 from the germline V gene are KGHSH and LQKENI. V trimming: 5 bases; J trimming: 0 bases; junction bases outside the gene matches: 4. The CDR3 runs to 14 residues. PCR used 60 Vbeta primers and 13 Jbeta primers. Only in-frame clones appear in the TCRdb table, and some are missing; sequencing was by immunoSEQ multiplex PCR. In the table there are approximately 80,000 clones, around 70% of which are singletons. The sequence came from a man aged 25 to 40 in good health and CMV-seropositive. The rearrangement uses TRBV18 and TRBJ2-7, with 7 bases that match TRBD1. Sequencing was performed on PBMCs. CDR3 protein: CASSSTGSSYEQYF. The CDR3 nucleotides are TGTGCCAGCTCATCGACAGGGTCCTCCTACGAGCAGTACTTC.